Below are 28 T cell receptor beta chains sequenced from a single sample in a study of CD8 T cells in Susac syndrome. RNA, at about 0.5 to 1 ug, was reverse transcribed with random hexamers. From the immunoSEQ multiplex PCR reads, TCRdb called clonotypes with MiXCR, one entry per CDR3 protein. The sample contains some 190,000 distinct CDR3 sequences, less than 95% of which appear only once. Material for sequencing was CD4+ T cells from PBMCs. The origin of the receptors is a human donor in good health.

The chain uses TRBV29-1 and TRBJ2-1, with D uncertain. The V gene lost 4 bases and the J gene lost 6 bases, with 7 bases spanning the gap. This CDR3 contains 11 residues. Germline V gives CDR1 SQVTM, CDR2 ANQGSEA. CDR3: CSVAGPNEQFF. CDR3 DNA sequence: TGCAGCGTTGCGGGTCCCAATGAGCAGTTCTTC.

The chain has TRBV24-1 and TRBJ2-1; D might be TRBD1 (5 bases). V lost 4 bases to trimming and J lost 4 bases, with 7 bases between them. In germline, CDR1 is KGHDR, CDR2 SFDVKD. The length of the CDR3 is 13 residues. CDR3 protein: CATSEQGYNEQFF. The CDR3 coding sequence is TGTGCCACCAGTGAGCAGGGTTACAATGAGCAGTTCTTC.

The chain joins TRBV29-1 to TRBJ2-3; D is uncertain. CDR3 length: 12 residues. Germline values: CDR1 SQVTM, CDR2 ANQGSEA. V lost 8 bases to trimming and J lost 2 bases, with 11 bases between them. The CDR3 region is CSLRLTTDTQYF. Written as DNA, the CDR3 is TGCAGCCTTCGACTCACCACAGATACGCAGTATTTT.

CDR3 nucleotides: TGTGCCAGCAGCTTCCGGACAGGGACCGAGCAGTACTTC. Its protein is CASSFRTGTEQYF. The chain combines TRBV7-3 with TRBJ2-7; 8 bases line up with TRBD1. The CDR3 length is 13 residues. The germline V gene has CDR1 SGHTA and CDR2 FQGTGA. V lost 3 bases and J lost 6; bases outside the gene matches: 4.

The rearrangement joins TRBV9 to TRBJ2-6; 10 nucleotides match TRBD1. The CDR3 loop spans 16 amino acids. Germline-derived CDR1 and CDR2 are SGDLS and YYNGEE. Trimming took 8 bases from V and 2 from J; bases not matched to a gene: 7. CDR3 nucleotide sequence: TGTGCCAGTTCGGACAGGGGGTCTCCTGGGGCCAACGTCCTGACTTTC. This translates into CASSDRGSPGANVLTF.

The V and J genes are TRBV6-2 or TRBV6-3 and TRBJ2-7, with 10 bases matching TRBD2. CDR1 and CDR2 (germline): MNHEY, SVGEGT. V shed 0 bases and J 3 bases; nucleotides not matched to a gene: 2. This CDR3 is 15 amino acids long. This chain's CDR3 is CASSYSLAGDYEQYF. The CDR3 DNA follows: TGTGCCAGCAGTTACTCCCTAGCGGGAGACTACGAGCAGTACTTC.

The V and J genes are TRBV5-4 and TRBJ1-2; D is unresolved. In germline, CDR1 is SGHNT, CDR2 YYREEE (reference sequence). Trimming removed 4 bases at V and 2 bases at J, with 9 bases between. This CDR3 is 13 amino acids long. The CDR3 spells CASSESRNYGYTF. The CDR3 coding sequence is TGTGCCAGCAGCGAATCAAGGAACTATGGCTACACCTTC.

The gene calls are TRBV7-8 and TRBJ2-3; D unresolved. The CDR3 is 16 residues long. Trimming shortened V by 2 bases and J by 1 base, and 13 bases separated the two germline ends. Germline CDR1 reads SGHVS; CDR2 reads FQNEAQ. Here the CDR3 DNA reads TGTGCCAGCAGCTTAATTCTAGGGATCCGCACAGATACGCAGTATTTT. Its protein product is CASSLILGIRTDTQYF.

The chain is built from TRBV3-1 and TRBJ2-7, with 12 nucleotides matching TRBD2. The germline V gene has CDR1 LGHDT and CDR2 YNNKEL (reference sequence). CDR3 size: 21 residues. V lost 2 bases and J lost 6; bases outside the gene matches: 23. The CDR3 sequence is CASSQPLDRDGLAGGPSEQYF. CDR3 in DNA: TGTGCCAGCAGCCAACCCTTAGACAGGGATGGCCTAGCGGGAGGGCCTAGCGAGCAGTACTTC.

This chain connects TRBV4-3 to TRBJ2-5; possible D gene TRBD2, 5 bases. V was trimmed by 0 bases and J by 1 base, leaving 18 bases between them. CDR3 size: 18 residues. CDR1 is LGHNA and CDR2 is YSLEER in the germline V gene. The CDR3 sequence: CASSQDRVGGRTQETQYF. CDR3 nucleotides: TGCGCCAGCAGCCAAGATCGAGTCGGAGGAAGGACCCAAGAGACCCAGTACTTC.

J is TRBJ2-7 and V is TRBV5-6; D may be TRBD1 (6 bases). The V and J ends lost 0 bases and 2 bases respectively, with 9 bases between them. CDR3 size: 14 residues. Germline-derived CDR1 and CDR2 are SGHDT and YYEEEE. CDR3 nucleotides: TGTGCCAGCAGCTTGGTGGGACAACCCTACGAGCAGTACTTC. Translating gives CASSLVGQPYEQYF. The whole variable domain, filled in from reference TRBV5-6 and TRBJ2-7, reads DAGVTQSPTHLIKTRGQQVTLRCSPKSGHDTVSWYQQALGQGPQFIFQYYEEEERQRGNFPDRFSGHQFPNYSSELNVNALLLGDSALYLCASSLVGQPYEQYFGPGTRLTVT.

The chain recombines TRBV29-1 with TRBJ2-1, with 11 bases lining up with TRBD2. Looked up from germline, CDR1 is SQVTM and CDR2 is ANQGSEA. The V and J ends lost 3 bases and 9 bases, in that order; junction bases with no gene match: 10. CDR3 length: 15 residues. CDR3 amino acids: CSVDTLAGEGSEQFF. DNA of the CDR3: TGCAGCGTTGACACACTAGCGGGAGAAGGCAGTGAGCAGTTCTTC.

The chain recombines TRBV30 with TRBJ2-7; TRBD1 matches at 11 bases. Germline loops: CDR1 GTSNPN, CDR2 SVGIG (reference sequence). With 3 bases clipped from V and 7 bases from J, the junction kept 5 bases outside the gene matches. The CDR3 has 13 residues. The CDR3 reads CAWRGTGGKEQYF. DNA of the CDR3: TGTGCCTGGAGGGGGACAGGGGGGAAGGAGCAGTACTTC.

This clonotype was detected once. V gene TRBV28 combines with J gene TRBJ2-7; the match to TRBD2 covers 10 bases. In germline, CDR1 is MDHEN, CDR2 SYDVKM. This CDR3 is built from 12 residues. V shed 6 bases and J 11 bases; nucleotides not matched to a gene: 7. The CDR3 loop is CASSLVAGGKYF. The CDR3 DNA is TGTGCCAGCAGCCTCGTAGCGGGGGGCAAGTACTTC. Drawing the rest from reference TRBV28 and TRBJ2-7, the complete variable domain is DVKVTQSSRYLVKRTGEKVFLECVQDMDHENMFWYRQDPGLGLRLIYFSYDVKMKEKGDIPEGYSVSREKKERFSLILESASTNQTSMYLCASSLVAGGKYFGPGTRLTVT.

The V call is TRBV20-1, the J call TRBJ1-5; 9 bases align to TRBD1. CDR3 length: 14 amino acids. Per germline, CDR1 DFQATT and CDR2 SNEGSKA (reference sequence). Germline trimming cut 6 bases from V and 2 bases from J; bases unmatched to any gene: 5. CDR3 sequence reads: CSAEQGAGNQPQHF. The DNA of the CDR3 is TGCAGTGCGGAACAGGGGGCTGGCAATCAGCCCCAGCATTTT.

In DNA, the CDR3 is TGTGCCTGGGGTCATTTGGGTCAGCCCCAGCATTTT. This translates into CAWGHLGQPQHF. J is TRBJ1-5 and V is TRBV30, with D unresolved. Germline CDR1 reads GTSNPN; CDR2 reads SVGIG (reference sequence). The ends were cut back, 5 bases at V and 6 bases at J, with 11 bases in the middle. CDR3 length equals 12 residues.

The chain employs TRBV15 and TRBJ1-3, with TRBD1 matching over 7 bases. The V gene end was trimmed by 0 bases and the J gene end by 2 bases; junction bases not matched to a gene: 4. The CDR3 runs 16 residues. Germline CDR1 and CDR2: LNHNV and YYDKDF (reference sequence). CDR3 region: CATSRDKGATGNTIYF. DNA of the CDR3: TGTGCCACCAGCAGAGATAAGGGGGCCACTGGAAACACCATATATTTT.

This clonotype is a singleton in its sample. The chain employs TRBV20-1 and TRBJ2-7, with no clear D. CDR3 length: 13 amino acids. CDR1 DFQATT and CDR2 SNEGSKA come from the germline V gene (reference sequence). The V gene lost 4 bases and the J gene lost 5 bases, with 15 bases spanning the gap. This CDR3 reads CSATRRRQDEQYF. The CDR3 bases are TGCAGTGCTACAAGACGGCGCCAGGACGAGCAGTACTTC.

The chain joins TRBV20-1 to TRBJ2-3, with D maybe TRBD2 (7 bases). The CDR3 covers 14 residues. The V gene lost 0 bases and the J gene lost 4 bases, with 11 bases spanning the gap. Germline CDR1 and CDR2: DFQATT and SNEGSKA (reference sequence). CDR3 coding DNA: TGCAGTGCTAGAGATTCGGGGGGCCCAGATACGCAGTATTTT. Protein product: CSARDSGGPDTQYF.

CDR3 sequence reads: CATQRAKANEQFF. The CDR3 DNA follows: TGTGCCACACAGCGGGCGAAAGCCAATGAGCAGTTCTTC. J is TRBJ2-1 and V is TRBV2; weak D call: TRBD2 (6 bases). The length of the CDR3 is 13 residues. The V and J ends lost 10 bases and 6 bases respectively, with 16 bases between them. The V gene's germline CDR1 is SNHLY and CDR2 FYNNEI. Filled out from reference TRBV2 and TRBJ2-1, the complete variable domain reads EPEVTQTPSHQVTQMGQEVILRCVPISNHLYFYWYRQILGQKVEFLVSFYNNEISEKSEIFDDQFSVERPDGSNFTLKIRSTKLEDSAMYFCATQRAKANEQFFGPGTRLTVL.

CDR3 DNA: TGCAGCGCATTAAGTAGCGGCTCCTACAATGAGCAGTTCTTC. It yields the protein CSALSSGSYNEQFF. The rearrangement uses TRBV29-1 and TRBJ2-1, with D tentatively TRBD2 (6 bases). The CDR3 runs to 14 residues. The germline V and J ends were trimmed by 7 bases and 0 bases, with 13 bases remaining between them. CDR1 and CDR2 from the germline V gene are SQVTM and ANQGSEA.

The gene calls are TRBV7-2 and TRBJ2-3, with 9 bases fitting TRBD2. The ends lost 3 bases at V and 3 bases at J; junction bases unmatched: 10. There are 17 residues in the CDR3. Germline loops: CDR1 SGHTA, CDR2 FQGNSA. Here the CDR3 DNA reads TGTGCCAGCAGCTTTGGGTTAGCGGGAGTTGAAACAGATACGCAGTATTTT. Amino acids: CASSFGLAGVETDTQYF.

The rearrangement uses TRBV2 and TRBJ2-7; 9 nucleotides align to TRBD1. The V and J ends lost 6 bases and 6 bases, in that order; junction bases with no gene match: 0. Germline V gene lookup returns CDR1 SNHLY and CDR2 FYNNEI. The CDR3 is made up of 11 amino acids. The CDR3, as DNA: TGTGCCAGCAGGACAGGGGGCGAGCAGTACTTC. As protein: CASRTGGEQYF.

The CDR3, as DNA: TGTGCCAGCAGCCTGTCCGGGACTAGCGGGAGCAATGAGCAGTTCTTC. This gives the protein CASSLSGTSGSNEQFF. The V gene is TRBV7-8, the J gene TRBJ2-1; 14 bases fit TRBD2. This CDR3 spans 16 amino acids. Germline CDR1 is SGHVS and CDR2 is FQNEAQ. V shed 5 bases and J 6 bases; nucleotides not matched to a gene: 6.

This clonotype was seen once. The chain recombines TRBV7-9 with TRBJ2-7; weak D call: TRBD2 (5 bases). V lost 2 bases to trimming and J lost 0 bases, with 11 bases between them. CDR3 length equals 15 residues. CDR1 SEHNR and CDR2 FQNEAQ come from the germline V gene (reference sequence). The CDR3 coding sequence is TGTGCCAGCAGCTTAATCCGGGGAGCCTCCTACGAGCAGTACTTC. Protein: CASSLIRGASYEQYF.

The CDR3 nucleotides read TGCAGCGTTGATGGGGACAGGGGTGGCTACGAGCAGTACTTC. Amino acid sequence: CSVDGDRGGYEQYF. J is TRBJ2-7 and V is TRBV29-1; 10 nucleotides match TRBD1. The V gene's germline CDR1 is SQVTM and CDR2 ANQGSEA. V gave up 3 bases and J gave up 3 bases; unmatched junction bases: 5. This CDR3 is built from 14 residues.

This chain connects TRBV4-1 to TRBJ1-1; D not certain. The germline V gene encodes CDR1 MGHRA and CDR2 YSYEKL. V was trimmed by 2 bases and J by 8 bases, leaving 12 bases between them. CDR3 length: 13 amino acids. The CDR3 is CASSQRRLTEAFF. The CDR3 region has the DNA TGCGCCAGCAGCCAACGCCGATTGACAGAAGCTTTCTTT.

The chain carries TRBV30 and TRBJ2-1; D remains ambiguous. There are 12 residues in the CDR3. V was pared by 2 bases and J by 6 bases, with 8 bases between. Germline V lookup: CDR1 GTSNPN, CDR2 SVGIG (reference sequence). The CDR3 here is CAWSTPFNEQFF. The CDR3 DNA reads TGTGCCTGGAGTACCCCGTTCAATGAGCAGTTCTTC.